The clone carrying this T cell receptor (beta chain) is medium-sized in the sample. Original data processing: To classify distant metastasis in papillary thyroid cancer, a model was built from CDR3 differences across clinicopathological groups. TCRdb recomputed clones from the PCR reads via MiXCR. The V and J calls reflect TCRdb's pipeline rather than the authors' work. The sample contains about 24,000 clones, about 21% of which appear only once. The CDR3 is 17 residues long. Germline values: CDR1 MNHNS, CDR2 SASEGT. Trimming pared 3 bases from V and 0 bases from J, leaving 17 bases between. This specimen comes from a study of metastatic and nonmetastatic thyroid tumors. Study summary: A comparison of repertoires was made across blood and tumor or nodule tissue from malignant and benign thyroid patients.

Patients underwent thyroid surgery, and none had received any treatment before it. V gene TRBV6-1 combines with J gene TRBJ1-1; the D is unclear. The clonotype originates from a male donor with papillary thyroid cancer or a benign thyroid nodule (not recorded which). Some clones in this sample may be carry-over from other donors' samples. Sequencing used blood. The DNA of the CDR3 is TGTGCCAGCAGTGACCGGATTTCGGGAGTCCTGAACACTGAAGCTTTCTTT. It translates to CASSDRISGVLNTEAFF.